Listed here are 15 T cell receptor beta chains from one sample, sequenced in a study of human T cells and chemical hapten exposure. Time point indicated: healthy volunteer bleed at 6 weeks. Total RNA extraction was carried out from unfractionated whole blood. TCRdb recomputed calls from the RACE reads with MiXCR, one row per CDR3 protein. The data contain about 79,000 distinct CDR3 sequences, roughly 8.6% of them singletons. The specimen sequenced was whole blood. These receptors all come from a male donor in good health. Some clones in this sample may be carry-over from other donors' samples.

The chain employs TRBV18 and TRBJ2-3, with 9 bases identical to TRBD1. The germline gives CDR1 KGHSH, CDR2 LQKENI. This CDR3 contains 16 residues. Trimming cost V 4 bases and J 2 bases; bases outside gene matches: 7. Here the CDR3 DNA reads TGTGCCAGCTCACTCTCAGGGACAGGGCCCACAGATACGCAGTATTTT. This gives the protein CASSLSGTGPTDTQYF.

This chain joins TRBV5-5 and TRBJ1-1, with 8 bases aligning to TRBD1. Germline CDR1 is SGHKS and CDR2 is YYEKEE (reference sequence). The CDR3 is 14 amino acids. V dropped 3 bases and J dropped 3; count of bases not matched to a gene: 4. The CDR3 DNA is TGTGCCAGCAGCTGGAGGACAGGGCACACTGAAGCTTTCTTT. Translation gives CASSWRTGHTEAFF.

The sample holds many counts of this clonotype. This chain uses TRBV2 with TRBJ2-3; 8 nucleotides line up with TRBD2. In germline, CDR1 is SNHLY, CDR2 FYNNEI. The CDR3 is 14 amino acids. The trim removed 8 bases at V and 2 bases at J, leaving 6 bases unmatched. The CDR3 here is CASVAGPNTDTQYF. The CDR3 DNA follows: TGTGCCAGCGTAGCGGGGCCAAACACAGATACGCAGTATTTT.

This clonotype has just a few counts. The CDR3 region has the DNA TGTGCCAGCAGCTACCGCGGTCGGGGGCAGAACACTGAAGCTTTCTTT. The encoded protein is CASSYRGRGQNTEAFF. This rearrangement joins TRBV7-9 to TRBJ1-1; D might be TRBD1 (6 bases). The CDR3 sequence is 16 residues long. Germline values: CDR1 SEHNR, CDR2 FQNEAQ (reference sequence). V was cut by 4 bases and J by 1 base, with 16 bases left in between.

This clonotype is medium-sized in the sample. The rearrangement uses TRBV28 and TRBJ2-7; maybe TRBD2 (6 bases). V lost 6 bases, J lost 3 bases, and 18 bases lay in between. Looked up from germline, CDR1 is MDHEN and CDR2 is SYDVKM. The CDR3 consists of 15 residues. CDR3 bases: TGTGCCAGCAGCCTACTGGGGGGTCCCCTCTACGAGCAGTACTTC. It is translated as CASSLLGGPLYEQYF. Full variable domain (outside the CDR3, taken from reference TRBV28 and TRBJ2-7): DVKVTQSSRYLVKRTGEKVFLECVQDMDHENMFWYRQDPGLGLRLIYFSYDVKMKEKGDIPEGYSVSREKKERFSLILESASTNQTSMYLCASSLLGGPLYEQYFGPGTRLTVT.

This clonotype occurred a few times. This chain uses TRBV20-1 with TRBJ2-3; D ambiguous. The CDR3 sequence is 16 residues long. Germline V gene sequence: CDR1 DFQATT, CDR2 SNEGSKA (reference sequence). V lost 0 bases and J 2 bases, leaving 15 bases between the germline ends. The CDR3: CSARDSASGYTDTQYF. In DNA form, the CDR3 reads TGCAGTGCTAGAGATTCTGCCTCCGGATACACAGATACGCAGTATTTT.

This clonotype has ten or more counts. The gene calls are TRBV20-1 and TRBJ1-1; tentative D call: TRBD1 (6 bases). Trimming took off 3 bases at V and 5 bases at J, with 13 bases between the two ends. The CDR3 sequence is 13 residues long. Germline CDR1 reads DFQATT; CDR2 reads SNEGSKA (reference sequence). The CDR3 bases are TGCAGTGCTAGCCTACAGGGAGGGACTGAAGCTTTCTTT. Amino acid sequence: CSASLQGGTEAFF.

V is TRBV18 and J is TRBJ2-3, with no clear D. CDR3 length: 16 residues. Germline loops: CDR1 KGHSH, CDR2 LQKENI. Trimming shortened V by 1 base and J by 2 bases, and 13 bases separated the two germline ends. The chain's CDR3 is CASSPRIGRDTDTQYF. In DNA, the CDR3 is TGTGCCAGCTCACCACGGATTGGCAGAGACACAGATACGCAGTATTTT.

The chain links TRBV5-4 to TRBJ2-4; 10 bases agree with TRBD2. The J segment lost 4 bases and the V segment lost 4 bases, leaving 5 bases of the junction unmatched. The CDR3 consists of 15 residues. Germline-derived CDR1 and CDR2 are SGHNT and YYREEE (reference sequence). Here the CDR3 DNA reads TGTGCCAGCAGCGGTGGACTAGCGGCAAAAAACATTCAGTACTTC. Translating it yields CASSGGLAAKNIQYF.

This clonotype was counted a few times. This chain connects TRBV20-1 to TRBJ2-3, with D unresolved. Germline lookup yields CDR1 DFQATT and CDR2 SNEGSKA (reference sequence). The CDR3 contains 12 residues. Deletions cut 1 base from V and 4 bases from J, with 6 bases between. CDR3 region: CSARGPSDTQYF. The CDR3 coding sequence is TGCAGTGCTAGAGGGCCTTCAGATACGCAGTATTTT.

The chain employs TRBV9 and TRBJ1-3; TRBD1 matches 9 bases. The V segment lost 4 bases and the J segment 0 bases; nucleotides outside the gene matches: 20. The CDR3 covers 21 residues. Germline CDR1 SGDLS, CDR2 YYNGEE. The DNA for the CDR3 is TGTGCCAGCAGCCCTACCCTCCCGGGACAGGGATCCGCCAACTCTGGAAACACCATATATTTT. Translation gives CASSPTLPGQGSANSGNTIYF.

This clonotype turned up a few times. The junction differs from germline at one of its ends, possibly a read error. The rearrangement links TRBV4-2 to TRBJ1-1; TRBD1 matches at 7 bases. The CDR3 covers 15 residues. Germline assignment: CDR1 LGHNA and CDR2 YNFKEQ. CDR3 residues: CAGSQDVGGAAEAFF. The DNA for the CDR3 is TGTGCCGGCAGCCAAGATGTAGGGGGCGCCGCTGAAGCTTTCTTT.

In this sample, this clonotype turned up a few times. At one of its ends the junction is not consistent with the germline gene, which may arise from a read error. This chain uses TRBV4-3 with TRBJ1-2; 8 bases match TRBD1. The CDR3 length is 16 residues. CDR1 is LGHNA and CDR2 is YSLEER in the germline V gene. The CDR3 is CASSHHLQDRDYGYTF. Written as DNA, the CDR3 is TGTGCCAGCAGCCACCACCTGCAGGACAGGGACTATGGCTACACCTTC.

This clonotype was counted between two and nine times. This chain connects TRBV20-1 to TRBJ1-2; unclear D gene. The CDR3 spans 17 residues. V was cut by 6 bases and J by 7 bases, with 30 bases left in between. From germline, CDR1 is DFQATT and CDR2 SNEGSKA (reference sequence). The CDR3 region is CSAANPRTSRLGGGYTF. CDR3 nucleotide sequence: TGCAGTGCCGCGAACCCTCGGACGAGTCGATTAGGCGGTGGCTACACCTTC.

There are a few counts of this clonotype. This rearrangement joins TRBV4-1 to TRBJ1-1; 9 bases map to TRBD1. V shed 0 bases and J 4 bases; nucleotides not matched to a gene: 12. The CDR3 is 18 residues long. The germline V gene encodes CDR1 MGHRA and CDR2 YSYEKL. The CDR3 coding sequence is TGCGCCAGCAGCCAAGACCCAGGGACAGGGCTATGGGGCACTGAAGCTTTCTTT. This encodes CASSQDPGTGLWGTEAFF.